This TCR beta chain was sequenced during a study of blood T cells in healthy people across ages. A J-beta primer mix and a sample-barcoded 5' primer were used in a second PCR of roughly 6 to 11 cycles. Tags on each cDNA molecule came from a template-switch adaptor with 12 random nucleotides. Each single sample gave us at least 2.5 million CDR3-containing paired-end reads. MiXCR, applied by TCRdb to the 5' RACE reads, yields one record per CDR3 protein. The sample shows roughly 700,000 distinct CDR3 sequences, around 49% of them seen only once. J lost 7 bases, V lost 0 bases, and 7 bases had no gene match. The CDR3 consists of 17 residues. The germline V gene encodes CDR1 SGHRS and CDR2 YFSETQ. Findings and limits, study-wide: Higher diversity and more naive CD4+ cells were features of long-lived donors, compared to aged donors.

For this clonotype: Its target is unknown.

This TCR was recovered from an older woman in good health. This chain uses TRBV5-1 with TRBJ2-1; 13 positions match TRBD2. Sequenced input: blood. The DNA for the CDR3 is TGCGCCAGCAGCTTGGGACTAGCGGGAGGATCACGAAATGAGCAGTTCTTC. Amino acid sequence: CASSLGLAGGSRNEQFF. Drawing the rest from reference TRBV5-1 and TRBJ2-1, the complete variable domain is KAGVTQTPRYLIKTRGQQVTLSCSPISGHRSVSWYQQTPGQGLQFLFEYFSETQRNKGNFPGRFSGRQFSNSRSEMNVSTLELGDSALYLCASSLGLAGGSRNEQFFGPGTRLTVL.